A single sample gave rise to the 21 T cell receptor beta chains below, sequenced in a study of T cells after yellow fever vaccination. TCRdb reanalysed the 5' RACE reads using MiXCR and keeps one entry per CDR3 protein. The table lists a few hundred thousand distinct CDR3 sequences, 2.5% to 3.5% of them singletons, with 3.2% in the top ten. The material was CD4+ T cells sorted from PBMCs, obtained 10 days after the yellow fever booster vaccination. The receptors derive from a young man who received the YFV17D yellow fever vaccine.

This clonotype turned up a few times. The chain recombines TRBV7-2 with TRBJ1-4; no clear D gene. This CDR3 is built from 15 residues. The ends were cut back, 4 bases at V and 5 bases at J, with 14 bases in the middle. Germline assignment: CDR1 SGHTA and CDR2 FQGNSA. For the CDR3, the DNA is TGTGCCAGCAGCTCGAGACCGGGATCAAATGAAAAACTGTTTTTT. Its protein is CASSSRPGSNEKLFF.

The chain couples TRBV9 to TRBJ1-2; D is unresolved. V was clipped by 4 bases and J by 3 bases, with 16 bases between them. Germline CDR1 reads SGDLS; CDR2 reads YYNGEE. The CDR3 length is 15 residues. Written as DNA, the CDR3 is TGTGCCAGCAGCCCCCGTAACTGGGCGGACTATGGCTACACCTTC. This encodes CASSPRNWADYGYTF.

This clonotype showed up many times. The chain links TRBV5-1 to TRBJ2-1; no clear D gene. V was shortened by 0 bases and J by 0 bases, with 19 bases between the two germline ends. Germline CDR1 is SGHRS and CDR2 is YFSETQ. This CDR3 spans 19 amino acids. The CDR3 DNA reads TGCGCCAGCAGCTTGGCCGGAGTTTCCAATTTTGGCTCCTACAATGAGCAGTTCTTC. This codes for CASSLAGVSNFGSYNEQFF.

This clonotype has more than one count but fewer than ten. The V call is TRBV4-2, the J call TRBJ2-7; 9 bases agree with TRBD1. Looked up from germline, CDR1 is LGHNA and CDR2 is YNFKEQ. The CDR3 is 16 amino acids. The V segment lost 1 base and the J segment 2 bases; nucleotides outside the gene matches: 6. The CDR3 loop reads CASSQAGQGLPYEQYF. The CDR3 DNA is TGTGCCAGCAGCCAAGCCGGACAGGGGCTTCCCTACGAGCAGTACTTC.

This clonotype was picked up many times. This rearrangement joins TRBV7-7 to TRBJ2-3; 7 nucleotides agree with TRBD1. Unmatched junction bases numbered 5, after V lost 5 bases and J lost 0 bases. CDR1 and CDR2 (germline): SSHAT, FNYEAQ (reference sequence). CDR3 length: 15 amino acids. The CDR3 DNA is TGTGCCAGCAGCCCGACAGGGTTCAGCACAGATACGCAGTATTTT. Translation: CASSPTGFSTDTQYF.

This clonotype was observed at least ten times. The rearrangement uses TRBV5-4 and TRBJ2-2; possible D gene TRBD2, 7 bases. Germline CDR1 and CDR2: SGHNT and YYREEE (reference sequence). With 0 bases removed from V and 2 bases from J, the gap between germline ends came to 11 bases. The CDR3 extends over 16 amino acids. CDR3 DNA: TGTGCCAGCAGCTTGGACGGGGGGCGAAACACCGGGGAGCTGTTTTTT. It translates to CASSLDGGRNTGELFF. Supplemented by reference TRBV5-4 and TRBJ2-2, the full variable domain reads ETGVTQSPTHLIKTRGQQVTLRCSSQSGHNTVSWYQQALGQGPQFIFQYYREEENGRGNFPPRFSGLQFPNYSSELNVNALELDDSALYLCASSLDGGRNTGELFFGEGSRLTVL.

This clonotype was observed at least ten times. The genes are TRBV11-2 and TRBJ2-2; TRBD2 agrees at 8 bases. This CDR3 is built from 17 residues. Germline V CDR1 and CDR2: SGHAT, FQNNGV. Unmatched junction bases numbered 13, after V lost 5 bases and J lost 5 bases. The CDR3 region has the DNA TGTGCCAGCAGCCCGCCGGTCGGCGGGGGGAGGACCGGGGAGCTGTTTTTT. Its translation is CASSPPVGGGRTGELFF.

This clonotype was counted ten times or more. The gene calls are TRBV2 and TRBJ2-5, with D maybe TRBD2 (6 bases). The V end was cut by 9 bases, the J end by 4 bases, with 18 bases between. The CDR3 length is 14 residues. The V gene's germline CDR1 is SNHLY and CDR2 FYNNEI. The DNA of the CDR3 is TGTGCCAGTTATAGCGTGGGAGGCGGAGAGACCCAGTACTTC. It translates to CASYSVGGGETQYF.

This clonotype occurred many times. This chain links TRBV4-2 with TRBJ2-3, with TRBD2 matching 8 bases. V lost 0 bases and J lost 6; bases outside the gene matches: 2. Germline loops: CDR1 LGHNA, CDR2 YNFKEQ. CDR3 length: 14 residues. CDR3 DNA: TGTGCCAGCAGCCAAGATCGGGGGGGTGATACGCAGTATTTT. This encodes CASSQDRGGDTQYF.

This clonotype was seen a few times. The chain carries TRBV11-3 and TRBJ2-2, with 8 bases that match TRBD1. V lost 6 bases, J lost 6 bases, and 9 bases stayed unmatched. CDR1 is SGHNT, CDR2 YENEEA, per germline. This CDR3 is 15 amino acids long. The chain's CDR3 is CASSTDRGRSGELFF. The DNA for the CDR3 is TGTGCCAGCAGTACTGACAGGGGTCGATCCGGGGAGCTGTTTTTT.

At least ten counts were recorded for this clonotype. The CDR3, as DNA: TGTGCCAGCAGCCAAAGATCCACAGATACGCAGTATTTT. Amino acids: CASSQRSTDTQYF. This chain links TRBV13 with TRBJ2-3; no definite D call. Per the germline V gene, CDR1 is PRHDT and CDR2 is FYEKMQ (reference sequence). V lost 5 bases and J 2 bases, leaving 8 bases between the germline ends. This CDR3 has 13 residues.

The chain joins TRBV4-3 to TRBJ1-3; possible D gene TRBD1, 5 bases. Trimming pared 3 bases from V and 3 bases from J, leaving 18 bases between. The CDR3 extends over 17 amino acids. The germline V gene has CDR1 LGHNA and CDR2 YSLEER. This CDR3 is CASSHRGNRDGGNTIYF. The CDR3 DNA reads TGCGCCAGCAGCCACCGCGGGAACCGGGACGGTGGAAACACCATATATTTT.

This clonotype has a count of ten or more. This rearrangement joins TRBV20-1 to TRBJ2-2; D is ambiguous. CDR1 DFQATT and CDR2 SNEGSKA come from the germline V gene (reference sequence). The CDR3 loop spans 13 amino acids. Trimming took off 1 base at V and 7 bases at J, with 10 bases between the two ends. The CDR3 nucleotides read TGCAGTGCTAGAGCAAGGGCCGACGGGGAGCTGTTTTTT. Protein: CSARARADGELFF.

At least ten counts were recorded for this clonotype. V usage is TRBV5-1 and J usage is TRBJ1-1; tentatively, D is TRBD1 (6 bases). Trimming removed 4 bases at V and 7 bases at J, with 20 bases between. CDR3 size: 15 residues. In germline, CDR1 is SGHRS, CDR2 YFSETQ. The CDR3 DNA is TGCGCCAGCAGCCGAGGGGGGGGCCCGAGTGATGAAGCTTTCTTT. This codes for CASSRGGGPSDEAFF.

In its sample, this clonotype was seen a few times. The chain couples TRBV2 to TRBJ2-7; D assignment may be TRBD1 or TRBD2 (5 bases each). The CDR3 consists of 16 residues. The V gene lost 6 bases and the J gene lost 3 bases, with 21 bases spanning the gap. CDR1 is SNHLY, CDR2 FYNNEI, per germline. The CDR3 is CASRDPNGDPFYEQYV. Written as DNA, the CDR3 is TGTGCCAGCAGGGACCCCAATGGGGACCCTTTCTACGAGCAGTACGTC.

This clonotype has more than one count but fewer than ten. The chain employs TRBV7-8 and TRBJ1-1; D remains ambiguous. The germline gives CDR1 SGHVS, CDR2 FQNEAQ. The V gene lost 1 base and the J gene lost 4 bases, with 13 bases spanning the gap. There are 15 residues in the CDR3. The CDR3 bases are TGTGCCAGCAGCTTAGTAGCCAGGCTGGGCACTGAAGCTTTCTTT. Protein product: CASSLVARLGTEAFF.

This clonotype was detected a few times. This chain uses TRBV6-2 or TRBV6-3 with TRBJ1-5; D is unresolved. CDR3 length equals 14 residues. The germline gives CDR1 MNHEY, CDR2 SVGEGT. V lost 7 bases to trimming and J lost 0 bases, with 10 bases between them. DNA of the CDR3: TGTGCCAGCACCCTATATTATAGCAATCAGCCCCAGCATTTT. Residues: CASTLYYSNQPQHF.

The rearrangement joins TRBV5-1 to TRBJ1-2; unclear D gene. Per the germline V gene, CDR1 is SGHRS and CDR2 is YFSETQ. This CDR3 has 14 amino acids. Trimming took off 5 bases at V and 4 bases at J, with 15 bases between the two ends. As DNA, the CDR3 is TGCGCCAGCAGTGTATCAGCGGTTCGCTATGGCTACACCTTC. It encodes CASSVSAVRYGYTF.

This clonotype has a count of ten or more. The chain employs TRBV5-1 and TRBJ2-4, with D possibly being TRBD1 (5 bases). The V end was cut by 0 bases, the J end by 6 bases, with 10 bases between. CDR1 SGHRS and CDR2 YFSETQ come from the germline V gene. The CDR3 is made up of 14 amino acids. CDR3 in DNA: TGCGCCAGCAGCTTGGATACAGGATCAAACATTCAGTACTTC. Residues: CASSLDTGSNIQYF.

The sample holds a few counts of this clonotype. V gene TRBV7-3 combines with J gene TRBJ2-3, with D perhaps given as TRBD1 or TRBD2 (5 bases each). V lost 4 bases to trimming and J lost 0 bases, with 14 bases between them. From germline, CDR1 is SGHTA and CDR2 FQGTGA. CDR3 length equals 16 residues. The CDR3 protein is CASSSGLAPSTDTQYF. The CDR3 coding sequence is TGTGCCAGCAGCTCAGGGCTAGCACCTAGCACAGATACGCAGTATTTT.

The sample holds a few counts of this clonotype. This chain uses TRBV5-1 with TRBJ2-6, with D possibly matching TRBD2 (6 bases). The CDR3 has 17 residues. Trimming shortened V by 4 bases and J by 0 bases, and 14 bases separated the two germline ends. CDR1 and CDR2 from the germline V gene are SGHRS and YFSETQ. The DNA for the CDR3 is TGCGCCAGCAGCACTTACGGGGGATTCTCTGGGGCCAACGTCCTGACTTTC. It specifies CASSTYGGFSGANVLTF. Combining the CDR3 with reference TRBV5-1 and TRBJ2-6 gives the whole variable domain KAGVTQTPRYLIKTRGQQVTLSCSPISGHRSVSWYQQTPGQGLQFLFEYFSETQRNKGNFPGRFSGRQFSNSRSEMNVSTLELGDSALYLCASSTYGGFSGANVLTFGAGSRLTVL.